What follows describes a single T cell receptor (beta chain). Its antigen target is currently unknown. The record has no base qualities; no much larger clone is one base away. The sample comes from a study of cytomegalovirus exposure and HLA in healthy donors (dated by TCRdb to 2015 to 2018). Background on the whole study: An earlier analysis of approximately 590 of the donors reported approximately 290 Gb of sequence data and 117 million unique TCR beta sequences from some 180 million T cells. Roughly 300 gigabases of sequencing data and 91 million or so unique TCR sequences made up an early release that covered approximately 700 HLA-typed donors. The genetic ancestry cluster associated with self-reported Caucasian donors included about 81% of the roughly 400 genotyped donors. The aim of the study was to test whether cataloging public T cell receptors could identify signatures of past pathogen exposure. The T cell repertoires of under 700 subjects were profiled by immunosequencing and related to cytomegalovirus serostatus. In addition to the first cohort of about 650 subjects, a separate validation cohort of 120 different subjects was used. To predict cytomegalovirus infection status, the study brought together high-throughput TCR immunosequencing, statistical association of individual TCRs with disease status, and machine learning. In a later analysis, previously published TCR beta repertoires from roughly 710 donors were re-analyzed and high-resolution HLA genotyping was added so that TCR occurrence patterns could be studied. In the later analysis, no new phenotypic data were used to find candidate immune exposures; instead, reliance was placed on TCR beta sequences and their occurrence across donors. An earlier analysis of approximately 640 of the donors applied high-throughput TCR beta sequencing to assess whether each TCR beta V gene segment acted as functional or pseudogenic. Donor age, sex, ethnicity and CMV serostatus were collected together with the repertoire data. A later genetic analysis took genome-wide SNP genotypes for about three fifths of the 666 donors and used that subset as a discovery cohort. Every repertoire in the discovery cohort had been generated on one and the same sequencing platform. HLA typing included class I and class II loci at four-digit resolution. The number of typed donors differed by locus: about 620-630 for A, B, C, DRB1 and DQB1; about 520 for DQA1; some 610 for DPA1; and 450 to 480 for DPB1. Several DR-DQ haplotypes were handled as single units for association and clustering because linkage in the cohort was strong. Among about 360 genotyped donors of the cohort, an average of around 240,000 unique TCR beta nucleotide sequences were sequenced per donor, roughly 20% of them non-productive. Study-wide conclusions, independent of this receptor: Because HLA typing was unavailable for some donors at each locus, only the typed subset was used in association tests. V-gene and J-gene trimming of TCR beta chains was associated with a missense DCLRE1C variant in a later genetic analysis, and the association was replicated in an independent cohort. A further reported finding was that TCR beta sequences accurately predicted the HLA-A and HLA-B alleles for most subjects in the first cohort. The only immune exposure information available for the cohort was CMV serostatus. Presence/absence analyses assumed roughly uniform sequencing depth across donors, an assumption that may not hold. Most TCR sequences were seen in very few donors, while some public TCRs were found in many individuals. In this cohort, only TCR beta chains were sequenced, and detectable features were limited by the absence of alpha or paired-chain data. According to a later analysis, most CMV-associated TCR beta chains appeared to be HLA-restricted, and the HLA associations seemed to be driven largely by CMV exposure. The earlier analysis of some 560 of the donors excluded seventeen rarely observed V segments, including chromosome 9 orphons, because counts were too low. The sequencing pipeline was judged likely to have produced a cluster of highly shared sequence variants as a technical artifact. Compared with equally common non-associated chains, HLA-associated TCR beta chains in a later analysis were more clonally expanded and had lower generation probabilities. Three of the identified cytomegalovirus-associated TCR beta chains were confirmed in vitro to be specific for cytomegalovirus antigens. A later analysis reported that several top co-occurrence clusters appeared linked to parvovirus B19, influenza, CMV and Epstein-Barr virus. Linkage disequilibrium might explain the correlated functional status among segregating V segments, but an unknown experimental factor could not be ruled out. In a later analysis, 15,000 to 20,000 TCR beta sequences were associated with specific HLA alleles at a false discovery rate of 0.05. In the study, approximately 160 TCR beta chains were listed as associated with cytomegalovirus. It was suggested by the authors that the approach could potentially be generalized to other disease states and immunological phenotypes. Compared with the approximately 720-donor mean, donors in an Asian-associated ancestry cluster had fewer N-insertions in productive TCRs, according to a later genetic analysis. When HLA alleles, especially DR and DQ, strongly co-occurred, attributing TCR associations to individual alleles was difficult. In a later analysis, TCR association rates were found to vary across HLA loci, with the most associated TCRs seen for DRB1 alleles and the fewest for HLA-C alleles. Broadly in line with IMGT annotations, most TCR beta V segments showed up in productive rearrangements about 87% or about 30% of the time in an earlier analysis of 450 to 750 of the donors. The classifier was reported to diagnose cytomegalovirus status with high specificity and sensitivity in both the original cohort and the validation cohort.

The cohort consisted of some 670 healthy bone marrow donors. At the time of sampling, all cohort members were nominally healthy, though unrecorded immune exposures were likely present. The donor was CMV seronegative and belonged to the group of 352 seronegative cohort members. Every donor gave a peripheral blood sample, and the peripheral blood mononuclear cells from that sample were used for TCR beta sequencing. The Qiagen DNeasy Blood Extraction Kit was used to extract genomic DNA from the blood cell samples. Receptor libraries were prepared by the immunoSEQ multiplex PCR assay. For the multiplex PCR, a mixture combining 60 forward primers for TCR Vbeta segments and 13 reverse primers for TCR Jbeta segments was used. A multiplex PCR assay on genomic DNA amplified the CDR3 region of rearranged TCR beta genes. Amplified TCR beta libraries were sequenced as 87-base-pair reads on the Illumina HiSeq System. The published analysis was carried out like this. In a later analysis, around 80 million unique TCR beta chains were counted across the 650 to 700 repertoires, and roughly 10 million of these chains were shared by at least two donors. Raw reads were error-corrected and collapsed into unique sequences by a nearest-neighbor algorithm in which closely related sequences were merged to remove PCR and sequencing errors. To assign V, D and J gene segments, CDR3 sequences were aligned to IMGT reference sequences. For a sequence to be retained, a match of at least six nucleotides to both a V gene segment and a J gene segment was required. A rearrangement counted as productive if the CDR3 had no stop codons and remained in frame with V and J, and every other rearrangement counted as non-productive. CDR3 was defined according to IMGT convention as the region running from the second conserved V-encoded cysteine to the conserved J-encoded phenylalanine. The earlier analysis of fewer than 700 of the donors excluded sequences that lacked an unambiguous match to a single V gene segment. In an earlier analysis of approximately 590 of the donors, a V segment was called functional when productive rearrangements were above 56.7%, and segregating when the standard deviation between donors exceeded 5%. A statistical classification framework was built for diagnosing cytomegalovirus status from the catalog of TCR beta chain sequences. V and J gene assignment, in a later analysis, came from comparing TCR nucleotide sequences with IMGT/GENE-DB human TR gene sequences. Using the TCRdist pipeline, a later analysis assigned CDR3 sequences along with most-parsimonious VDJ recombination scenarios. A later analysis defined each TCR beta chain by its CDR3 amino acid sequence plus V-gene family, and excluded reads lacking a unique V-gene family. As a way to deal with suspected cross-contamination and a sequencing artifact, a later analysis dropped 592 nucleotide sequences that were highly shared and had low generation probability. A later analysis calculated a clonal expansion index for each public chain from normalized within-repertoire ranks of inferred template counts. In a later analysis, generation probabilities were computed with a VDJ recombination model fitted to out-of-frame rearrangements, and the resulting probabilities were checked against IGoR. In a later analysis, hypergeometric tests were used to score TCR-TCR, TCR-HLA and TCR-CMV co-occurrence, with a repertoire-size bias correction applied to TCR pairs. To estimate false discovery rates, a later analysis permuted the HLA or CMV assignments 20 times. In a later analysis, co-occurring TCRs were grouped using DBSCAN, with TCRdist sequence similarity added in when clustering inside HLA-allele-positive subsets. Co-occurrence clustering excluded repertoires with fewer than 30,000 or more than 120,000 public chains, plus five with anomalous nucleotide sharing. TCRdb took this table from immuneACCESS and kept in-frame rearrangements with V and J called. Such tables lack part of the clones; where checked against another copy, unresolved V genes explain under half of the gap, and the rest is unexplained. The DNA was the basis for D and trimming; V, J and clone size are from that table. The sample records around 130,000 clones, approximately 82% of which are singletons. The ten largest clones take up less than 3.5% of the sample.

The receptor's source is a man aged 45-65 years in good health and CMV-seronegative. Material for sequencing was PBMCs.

The base sequence is TGCGCCAGCAGCAAATCCGGGACAGGGTATTATGGCTACACCTTC. Its coded protein is CASSKSGTGYYGYTF. This chain joins TRBV5-1 to TRBJ1-2, and TRBD1 aligns with 9 junction nucleotides. Taken from the germline V gene, the CDR1 and CDR2 loops are SGHRS and YFSETQ. Trimming removed 4 bases from V and 5 bases from J; the gene matches leave 9 bases unexplained. The CDR3 sequence holds 15 residues, the cysteine and phenylalanine included. The only DNA kept is the CDR3, 45 bases in frame from the first base.